The clone carrying this T cell receptor beta chain showed up just a few times. The target antigen is unknown. TCR cDNA, made by 5'RACE template switching, carried an added universal primer site and UMIs. TCRdb fed the 5' RACE reads into MiXCR, producing one record per CDR3 protein. In the table there are 300,000 to 450,000 distinct CDR3 sequences, approximately 6% of which are singletons. This sample is drawn from a study of T cells after yellow fever vaccination. The wider study: Preparation of fractions with low cell numbers was performed using SMART-Seq v4 Ultra Low Input.

Regarding the study as a whole: The study re-detected most primary-vaccination clones after the booster (approximately 96% CD4, around 90% CD8).

The CDR3 is 16 residues long. Trimming took 6 bases from V and 6 from J; bases not matched to a gene: 12. The chain is built from TRBV12-3 or TRBV12-4 and TRBJ1-5; 9 positions match TRBD1. This receptor was obtained from a man aged 30-40 years who received the YFV17D yellow fever vaccine. The sample was PBMCs, taken 5 days after the yellow fever booster vaccination. The CDR3 sequence is CASSRDPGQGVQPQHF. The CDR3, as DNA: TGTGCCAGCAGCCGCGATCCGGGACAGGGTGTTCAGCCCCAGCATTTT.